The 27 T cell receptor beta chains below come from one sample, sequenced in a study of identical twins. TCRdb re-analysed the 5' RACE reads in MiXCR, keeping a single row per CDR3 protein. Of 1.5 million to 2 million distinct CDR3 sequences in the sample, about 32% are singletons; the top ten hold about 0.3%. Sequencing was carried out using cord blood. All receptors come from a newborn girl in good health.

The J gene is TRBJ1-6, the V gene TRBV7-9; no reliable D call. Germline V CDR1 and CDR2: SEHNR, FQNEAQ (reference sequence). The CDR3 sequence is 18 residues long. V was cut by 5 bases and J by 4 bases, with 21 bases left in between. CDR3 residues: CASSPVVGATPYNSPLHF. CDR3 nucleotides: TGTGCCAGCAGCCCGGTTGTCGGTGCTACCCCATATAATTCACCCCTCCACTTT.

This clonotype has a count of ten or more. This rearrangement joins TRBV6-1 to TRBJ1-2; 8 nucleotides align to TRBD1. Germline CDR1 reads MNHNS; CDR2 reads SASEGT. The CDR3 contains 13 residues. J lost 4 bases, V lost 2 bases, and 0 bases had no gene match. The CDR3 bases are TGTGCCAGCAGTGAACAGGGGGCCTATGGCTACACCTTC. Translating it yields CASSEQGAYGYTF.

V and J are TRBV5-4 and TRBJ2-7; no clear D gene. The DNA matches TRBJ2-4 better at its end, which makes the J call doubtful. Germline lookup yields CDR1 SGHNT and CDR2 YYREEE (reference sequence). The CDR3 loop spans 15 amino acids. This chain's CDR3 is CASSLSVGEVNIQYF. CDR3 nucleotides: TGTGCCAGCAGCTTGAGTGTTGGGGAAGTGAACATTCAGTACTTC.

This rearrangement joins TRBV4-2 to TRBJ2-7, with TRBD2 matching 11 bases. V gave up 0 bases and J gave up 3 bases; unmatched junction bases: 7. The CDR3 is made up of 17 amino acids. CDR1 is LGHNA, CDR2 YNFKEQ, per germline. The CDR3 region is CASSQELAGGGYYEQYF. The CDR3 region has the DNA TGTGCCAGCAGCCAAGAGCTAGCGGGAGGTGGGTACTACGAGCAGTACTTC.

This chain joins TRBV7-9 and TRBJ2-1; TRBD2 aligns across 13 bases. The CDR3 spans 17 residues. After removal of 5 bases from V and 4 bases from J, the junction contained 8 bases not matched to a gene. Germline values: CDR1 SEHNR, CDR2 FQNEAQ (reference sequence). The CDR3 sequence: CASSPTSGGLQYNEQFF. DNA of the CDR3: TGTGCCAGCAGCCCGACTAGCGGGGGGTTACAATACAATGAGCAGTTCTTC.

The V gene is TRBV27, the J gene TRBJ1-6; tentative D call: TRBD1 (5 bases). CDR1 and CDR2 (germline): MNHEY, SMNVEV (reference sequence). This CDR3 spans 17 amino acids. Trimming cost V 5 bases and J 4 bases, with 18 bases left between them. CDR3 DNA: TGTGCCAGCAGTCCATCTTTTTCAGGGTTTTATAATTCACCCCTCCACTTT. Translating gives CASSPSFSGFYNSPLHF.

This chain uses TRBV24-1 with TRBJ2-1; 14 bases line up with TRBD2. V lost 6 bases, J lost 1 base, and 4 bases stayed unmatched. This CDR3 spans 17 amino acids. In germline, CDR1 is KGHDR, CDR2 SFDVKD. The CDR3 reads CATSQGLAGGSYNEQFF. CDR3 nucleotide sequence: TGTGCCACCAGTCAAGGACTAGCGGGAGGTTCCTACAATGAGCAGTTCTTC.

V usage is TRBV20-1 and J usage is TRBJ2-3; 9 bases agree with TRBD2. This CDR3 comprises 15 residues. The germline V gene encodes CDR1 DFQATT and CDR2 SNEGSKA (reference sequence). Trimming took 3 bases from V and 6 from J; bases not matched to a gene: 10. CDR3 region: CSASLAGRGTDTQYF. The DNA for the CDR3 is TGCAGTGCTAGTCTAGCGGGGAGGGGTACGGATACGCAGTATTTT.

In this sample, this clonotype turned up a few times. This chain connects TRBV4-1 to TRBJ2-5, with D possibly being TRBD1 (6 bases). Germline V gives CDR1 MGHRA, CDR2 YSYEKL. Between the trimmed V and J ends, which lost 4 bases and 4 bases, there was a span of 16 bases. The CDR3 contains 15 residues. CDR3 in DNA: TGCGCCAGCAGCCTTCAATACACAGGGACAGAGACCCAGTACTTC. It yields the protein CASSLQYTGTETQYF.

The genes are TRBV4-1 and TRBJ2-7; no reliable D call. The germline V and J ends were trimmed by 5 bases and 0 bases, with 14 bases remaining between them. The CDR3 contains 15 residues. Germline V lookup: CDR1 MGHRA, CDR2 YSYEKL. CDR3 DNA sequence: TGCGCCAGCAGCTCGTCCCCGGGTAGCTCCTACGAGCAGTACTTC. It specifies CASSSSPGSSYEQYF.

This clonotype was detected many times. Here the CDR3 DNA reads TGTGCCAGCAGCCAAAATGCCCAGGGGGACGAGCAGTACTTC. The encoded protein is CASSQNAQGDEQYF. V and J are TRBV3-1 and TRBJ2-7; 7 nucleotides line up with TRBD1. The CDR3 is 14 amino acids. Germline trimming cut 2 bases from V and 5 bases from J; bases unmatched to any gene: 6. CDR1 is LGHDT and CDR2 is YNNKEL in the germline V gene (reference sequence).

This clonotype was picked up many times. The genes are TRBV29-1 and TRBJ2-7; possibly TRBD2 for D (5 bases). This CDR3 has 14 residues. V dropped 6 bases and J dropped 2 bases, with 17 bases sitting between them. Germline CDR1 and CDR2: SQVTM and ANQGSEA. CDR3 sequence: CSVRVLGIPYEQYF. The CDR3 bases are TGCAGCGTGCGGGTTCTTGGGATTCCCTACGAGCAGTACTTC.

This clonotype was recorded a few times. The rearrangement joins TRBV7-2 to TRBJ1-5; D uncertain. CDR3 length: 15 residues. The germline V and J ends were trimmed by 1 base and 2 bases, with 9 bases remaining between them. The germline gives CDR1 SGHTA, CDR2 FQGNSA. DNA of the CDR3: TGTGCCAGCAGCTTAGTTCCACTCGGCAATCAGCCCCAGCATTTT. It specifies CASSLVPLGNQPQHF.

This clonotype has more than one count but fewer than ten. The J gene is TRBJ2-1, the V gene TRBV2; D is possibly TRBD1 (6 bases). V gave up 7 bases and J gave up 1 base, with 11 bases separating them. Looked up from germline, CDR1 is SNHLY and CDR2 is FYNNEI. This CDR3 has 14 amino acids. In DNA, the CDR3 is TGTGCCAGCATTGGACAGCAATCCTACAATGAGCAGTTCTTC. Protein product: CASIGQQSYNEQFF.

Only a few counts were recorded for this clonotype. V is TRBV7-8 and J is TRBJ2-3; D is ambiguous. Germline lookup yields CDR1 SGHVS and CDR2 FQNEAQ. Between the trimmed V and J ends, which lost 5 bases and 5 bases, there was a span of 14 bases. The CDR3 has 14 residues. CDR3 in DNA: TGTGCCAGCAGCCCCCAGCGCGTCGGAGATACGCAGTATTTT. Its protein is CASSPQRVGDTQYF.

This clonotype was picked up a small number of times. The chain carries TRBV20-1 and TRBJ2-1; 11 nucleotides match TRBD2. J lost 3 bases, V lost 4 bases, and 5 bases had no gene match. Germline lookup yields CDR1 DFQATT and CDR2 SNEGSKA (reference sequence). The CDR3 sequence is 15 residues long. In DNA, the CDR3 is TGCAGTGCTACCCGACTAGCGGGGTACTACAATGAGCAGTTCTTC. Translation gives CSATRLAGYYNEQFF.

The chain combines TRBV29-1 with TRBJ2-5; 10 bases fit TRBD2. CDR3 size: 11 residues. J gave up 5 bases and V 6 bases, and 0 bases lay outside the gene matches. Germline V gene data show CDR1 as SQVTM and CDR2 as ANQGSEA. The CDR3 protein is CSVTSGETQYF. The CDR3 DNA is TGCAGCGTGACTAGCGGGGAGACCCAGTACTTC.

As concerns this clonotype: Possible read error: a much larger clone is one base away. V gene TRBV4-1 combines with J gene TRBJ2-7; D is undetermined. The CDR3 contains 14 residues. Trimming stripped 0 bases from V and 7 bases from J, with 13 bases between. The germline V gene encodes CDR1 MGHRA and CDR2 YSYEKL. The CDR3 sequence: CASSQDQIPREQYF. DNA of the CDR3: TGCGCCAGCAGCCAAGATCAAATACCGCGGGAGCAGTACTTC.

The table lists this clonotype with many counts. The chain is built from TRBV29-1 and TRBJ2-7; D not resolved. The V and J ends lost 3 bases and 0 bases respectively, with 6 bases between them. Germline V gives CDR1 SQVTM, CDR2 ANQGSEA. The CDR3 contains 12 residues. The CDR3 bases are TGCAGCGTTGAGGCCAGCTCCTACGAGCAGTACTTC. This gives the protein CSVEASSYEQYF.

This clonotype has a handful of counts. The V and J genes are TRBV12-3 or TRBV12-4 and TRBJ1-1; D not resolved. V lost 7 bases, J lost 1 base, and 13 bases lay in between. The CDR3 runs to 14 residues. The CDR3 sequence is CASKAQDSNTEAFF. The CDR3 DNA follows: TGTGCCAGCAAAGCCCAGGATTCGAACACTGAAGCTTTCTTT.

The chain joins TRBV2 to TRBJ2-2, with D uncertain. V lost 6 bases and J 3 bases, leaving 23 bases between the germline ends. The CDR3 spans 18 residues. Germline V lookup: CDR1 SNHLY, CDR2 FYNNEI. Here the CDR3 DNA reads TGTGCCAGCAGGACCCCCTCGCGAGTGAGAGATGACACCGGGGAGCTGTTTTTT. Its translation: CASRTPSRVRDDTGELFF.

This clonotype has only a few counts. The chain combines TRBV9 with TRBJ2-7; tentatively, D is TRBD2 (6 bases). V was shortened by 6 bases and J by 4 bases, with 20 bases between the two germline ends. The CDR3 is 15 amino acids. From germline, CDR1 is SGDLS and CDR2 YYNGEE. Written as DNA, the CDR3 is TGTGCCAGCACCGCCGGGACGGGAGTAATGTACGAGCAGTACTTC. The encoded protein is CASTAGTGVMYEQYF.

The genes are TRBV28 and TRBJ1-5; 7 nucleotides agree with TRBD1. The CDR3 consists of 15 residues. Germline CDR1 MDHEN, CDR2 SYDVKM. After removal of 5 bases from V and 7 bases from J, the junction contained 11 bases not matched to a gene. The chain's CDR3 is CASSRTGARGQPQHF. The DNA of the CDR3 is TGTGCCAGCAGTCGAACAGGGGCCCGGGGACAGCCCCAGCATTTT.

This clonotype was counted ten times or more. V usage is TRBV6-1 and J usage is TRBJ2-5; D is undetermined. V dropped 7 bases and J dropped 6 bases, with 18 bases sitting between them. Germline lookup yields CDR1 MNHNS and CDR2 SASEGT. The CDR3 has 14 residues. The chain's CDR3 is CASTLSRSHQTQYF. In DNA, the CDR3 is TGTGCCAGCACTTTATCTAGGTCCCACCAGACCCAGTACTTC.

The chain couples TRBV7-9 to TRBJ1-2; TRBD1 might be the D (5 bases). Germline V lookup: CDR1 SEHNR, CDR2 FQNEAQ (reference sequence). The CDR3 loop spans 14 amino acids. V lost 2 bases to trimming and J lost 7 bases, with 14 bases between them. CDR3 in amino acids: CASSLREGRGGYTF. The CDR3 DNA reads as TGTGCCAGCAGCTTACGTGAGGGGCGAGGTGGCTACACCTTC.

The chain couples TRBV29-1 to TRBJ2-4; 9 bases match TRBD1. The trim removed 8 bases at V and 4 bases at J, leaving 6 bases unmatched. Germline CDR1 SQVTM, CDR2 ANQGSEA. The CDR3 is 13 residues long. The CDR3 is CSCSGTGKNIQYF. In nucleotides, the CDR3 is TGCAGCTGCTCCGGGACAGGGAAAAACATTCAGTACTTC.

With regard to this clonotype: With a much larger clone just one base away, this may be a read error. The chain joins TRBV28 to TRBJ2-5; a weak D match, TRBD1 (5 bases). The CDR3 is made up of 12 amino acids. Per germline, CDR1 MDHEN and CDR2 SYDVKM. V was shortened by 1 base and J by 13 bases, with 13 bases between the two germline ends. CDR3 nucleotides: TGTGCCAGCAGTTTATTCGTGGCAGGGCTGTACTTC. Translated, it gives CASSLFVAGLYF.